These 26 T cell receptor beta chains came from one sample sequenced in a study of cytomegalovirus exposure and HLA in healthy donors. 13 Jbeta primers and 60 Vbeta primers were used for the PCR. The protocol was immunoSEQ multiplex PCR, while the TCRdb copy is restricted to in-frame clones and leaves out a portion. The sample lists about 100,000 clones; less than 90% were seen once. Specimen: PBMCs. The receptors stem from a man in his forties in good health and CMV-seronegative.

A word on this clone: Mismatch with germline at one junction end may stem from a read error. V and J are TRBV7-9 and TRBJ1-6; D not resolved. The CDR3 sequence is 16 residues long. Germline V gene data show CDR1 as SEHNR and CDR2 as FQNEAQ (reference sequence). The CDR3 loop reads CSSSLTPEFNNSPLHF. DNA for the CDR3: TGTTCCAGCAGCCTCACCCCAGAATTTAATAATTCACCCCTCCACTTT.

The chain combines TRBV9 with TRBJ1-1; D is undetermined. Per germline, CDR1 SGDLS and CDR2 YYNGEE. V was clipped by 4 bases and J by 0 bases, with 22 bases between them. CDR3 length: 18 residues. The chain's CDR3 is CASSRAGLLGRVNTEAFF. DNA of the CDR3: TGTGCCAGCAGCAGAGCCGGACTGCTTGGTCGGGTGAACACTGAAGCTTTCTTT.

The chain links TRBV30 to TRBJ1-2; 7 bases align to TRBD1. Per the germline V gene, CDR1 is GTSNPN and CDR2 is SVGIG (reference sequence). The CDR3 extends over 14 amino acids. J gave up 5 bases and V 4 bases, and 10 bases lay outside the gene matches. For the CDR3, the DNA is TGTGCCTGGACGAGGGGGCTCCATAGGTATGGCTACACCTTC. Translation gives CAWTRGLHRYGYTF.

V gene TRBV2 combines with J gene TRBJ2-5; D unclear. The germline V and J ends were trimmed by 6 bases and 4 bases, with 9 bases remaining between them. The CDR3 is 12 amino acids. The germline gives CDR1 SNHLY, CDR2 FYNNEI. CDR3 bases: TGTGCCAGCAGGGTGGCGGTAGAGACCCAGTACTTC. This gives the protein CASRVAVETQYF.

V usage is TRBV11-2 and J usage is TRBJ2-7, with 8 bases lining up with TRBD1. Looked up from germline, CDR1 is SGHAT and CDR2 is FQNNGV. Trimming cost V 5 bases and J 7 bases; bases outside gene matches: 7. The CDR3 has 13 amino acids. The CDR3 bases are TGTGCCAGCAGCACTGACAGGGGTTCGGAGCAGTACTTC. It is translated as CASSTDRGSEQYF.

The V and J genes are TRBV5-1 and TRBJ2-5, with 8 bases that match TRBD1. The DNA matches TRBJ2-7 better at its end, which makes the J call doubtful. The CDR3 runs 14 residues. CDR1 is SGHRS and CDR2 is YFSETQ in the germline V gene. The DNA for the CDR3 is TGCGCCAGCAGCCCCGGGACAGGAACGTACGAGCAGTACTTC. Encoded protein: CASSPGTGTYEQYF.

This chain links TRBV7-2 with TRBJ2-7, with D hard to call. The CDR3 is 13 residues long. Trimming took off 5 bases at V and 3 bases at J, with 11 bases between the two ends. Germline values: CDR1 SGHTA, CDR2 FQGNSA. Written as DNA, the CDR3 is TGTGCCAGCAGCCCCTCCGGGTTCTACGAGCAGTACTTC. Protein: CASSPSGFYEQYF.

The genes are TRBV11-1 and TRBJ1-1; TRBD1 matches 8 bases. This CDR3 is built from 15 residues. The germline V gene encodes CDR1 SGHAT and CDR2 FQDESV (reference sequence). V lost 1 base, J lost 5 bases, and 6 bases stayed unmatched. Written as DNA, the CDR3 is TGTGCCAGCAGCTTAGGAAGACAGGGGAGGACTGAAGCTTTCTTT. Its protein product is CASSLGRQGRTEAFF.

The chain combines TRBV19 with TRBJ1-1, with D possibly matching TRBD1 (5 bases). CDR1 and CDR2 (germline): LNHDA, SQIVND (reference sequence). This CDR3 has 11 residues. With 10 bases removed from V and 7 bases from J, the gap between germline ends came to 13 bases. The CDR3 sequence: CATNNRFEAFF. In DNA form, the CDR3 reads TGTGCCACCAACAACAGGTTTGAAGCTTTCTTT.

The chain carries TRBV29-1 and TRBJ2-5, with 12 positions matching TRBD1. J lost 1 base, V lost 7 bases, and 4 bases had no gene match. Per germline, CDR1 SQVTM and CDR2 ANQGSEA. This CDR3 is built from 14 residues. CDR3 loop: CSARDRGPQETQYF. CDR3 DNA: TGCAGCGCCCGGGACAGGGGGCCCCAAGAGACCCAGTACTTC.

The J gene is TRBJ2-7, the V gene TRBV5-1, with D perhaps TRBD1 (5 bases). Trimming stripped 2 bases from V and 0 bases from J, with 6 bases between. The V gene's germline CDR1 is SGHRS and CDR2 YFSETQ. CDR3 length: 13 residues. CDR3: CASSFQGSYEQYF. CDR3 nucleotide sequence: TGCGCCAGCAGCTTCCAGGGCTCCTACGAGCAGTACTTC.

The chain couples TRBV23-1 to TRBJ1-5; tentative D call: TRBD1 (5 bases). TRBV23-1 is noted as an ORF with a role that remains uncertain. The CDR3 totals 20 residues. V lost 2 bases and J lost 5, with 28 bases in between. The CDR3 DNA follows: TGCGCCAGCAGTCAACGGGAGCAGGGAGCTACCAAAGCCAATTATCAGCCCCAGCATTTT. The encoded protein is CASSQREQGATKANYQPQHF.

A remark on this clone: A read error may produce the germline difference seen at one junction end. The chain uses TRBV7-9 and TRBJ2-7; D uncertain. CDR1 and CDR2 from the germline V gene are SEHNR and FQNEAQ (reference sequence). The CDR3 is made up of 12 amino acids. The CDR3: CSSSFSSYEQYF. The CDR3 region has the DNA TGTTCCAGCAGCTTCTCCTCCTACGAGCAGTACTTC.

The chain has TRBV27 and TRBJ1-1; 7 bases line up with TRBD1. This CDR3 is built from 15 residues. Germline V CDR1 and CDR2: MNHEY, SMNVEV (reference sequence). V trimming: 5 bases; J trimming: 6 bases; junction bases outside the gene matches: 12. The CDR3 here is CASSLGDSRMAEAFF. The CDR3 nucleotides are TGTGCCAGCAGTCTGGGGGACAGCAGGATGGCTGAAGCTTTCTTT.

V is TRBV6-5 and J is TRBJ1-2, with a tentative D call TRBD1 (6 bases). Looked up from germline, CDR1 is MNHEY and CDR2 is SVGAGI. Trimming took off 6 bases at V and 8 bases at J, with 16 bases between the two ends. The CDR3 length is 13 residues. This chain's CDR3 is CASSVQGRGGYTF. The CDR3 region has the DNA TGTGCCAGCAGCGTACAGGGTAGAGGGGGCTACACCTTC.

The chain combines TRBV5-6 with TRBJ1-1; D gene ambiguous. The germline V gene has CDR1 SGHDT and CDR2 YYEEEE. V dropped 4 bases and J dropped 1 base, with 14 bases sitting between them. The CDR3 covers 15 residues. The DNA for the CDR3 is TGTGCCAGCAGCCCGACTCTTTTGGCGAACACTGAAGCTTTCTTT. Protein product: CASSPTLLANTEAFF.

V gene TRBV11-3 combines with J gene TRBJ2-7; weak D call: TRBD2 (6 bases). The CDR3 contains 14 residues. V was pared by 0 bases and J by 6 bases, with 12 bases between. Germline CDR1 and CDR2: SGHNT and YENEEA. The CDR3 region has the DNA TGTGCCAGCAGCTTAGATGGGGGGAACTGCGAGCAGTACTTC. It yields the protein CASSLDGGNCEQYF.

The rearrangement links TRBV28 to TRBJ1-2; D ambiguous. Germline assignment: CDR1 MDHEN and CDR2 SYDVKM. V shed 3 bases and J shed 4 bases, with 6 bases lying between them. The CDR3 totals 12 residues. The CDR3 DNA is TGTGCCAGCAGTTTGGTCAGCTATGGCTACACCTTC. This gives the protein CASSLVSYGYTF.

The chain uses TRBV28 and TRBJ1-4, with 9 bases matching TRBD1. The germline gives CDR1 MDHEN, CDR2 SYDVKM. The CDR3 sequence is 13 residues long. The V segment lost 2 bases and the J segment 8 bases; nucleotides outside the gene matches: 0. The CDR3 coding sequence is TGTGCCAGCAGTTTAGGGACAGGGGAAAAACTGTTTTTT. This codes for CASSLGTGEKLFF.

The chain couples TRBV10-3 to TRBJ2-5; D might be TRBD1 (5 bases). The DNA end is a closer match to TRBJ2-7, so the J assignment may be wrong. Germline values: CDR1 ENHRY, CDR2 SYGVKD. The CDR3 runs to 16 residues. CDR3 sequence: CATAMGQSSSSYEQYF. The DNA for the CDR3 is TGTGCCACCGCTATGGGGCAGAGTTCGAGCTCCTACGAGCAGTACTTC.

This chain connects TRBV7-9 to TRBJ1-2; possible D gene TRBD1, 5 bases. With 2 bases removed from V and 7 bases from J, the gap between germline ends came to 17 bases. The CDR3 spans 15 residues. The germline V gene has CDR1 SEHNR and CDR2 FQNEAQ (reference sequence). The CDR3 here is CASSLFQDKAIGYTF. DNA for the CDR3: TGTGCCAGCAGCTTATTCCAGGACAAGGCAATTGGCTACACCTTC. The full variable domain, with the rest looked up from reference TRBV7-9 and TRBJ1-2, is DTGVSQNPRHKITKRGQNVTFRCDPISEHNRLYWYRQTLGQGPEFLTYFQNEAQLEKSRLLSDRFSAERPKGSFSTLEIQRTEQGDSAMYLCASSLFQDKAIGYTFGSGTRLTVV.

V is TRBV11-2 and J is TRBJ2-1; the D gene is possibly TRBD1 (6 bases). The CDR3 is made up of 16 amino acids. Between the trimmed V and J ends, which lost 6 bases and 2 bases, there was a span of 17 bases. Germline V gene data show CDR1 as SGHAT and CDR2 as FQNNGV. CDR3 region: CASSLIQGSPYNEQFF. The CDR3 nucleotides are TGTGCCAGCAGTTTAATACAGGGATCCCCCTACAATGAGCAGTTCTTC.

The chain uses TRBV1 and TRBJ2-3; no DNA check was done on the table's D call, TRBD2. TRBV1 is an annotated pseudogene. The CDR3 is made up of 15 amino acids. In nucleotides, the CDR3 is TGCACCAGCAGTCGGACGCGGGGGTACACAGATACGCGGTATTTT. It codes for CTSSRTRGYTDTRYF.

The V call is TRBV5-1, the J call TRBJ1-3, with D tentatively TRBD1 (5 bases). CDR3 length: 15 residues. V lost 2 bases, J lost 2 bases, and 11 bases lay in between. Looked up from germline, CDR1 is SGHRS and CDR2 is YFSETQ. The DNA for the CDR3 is TGCGCCAGCAGCTTTCAGGGTAGCACTGGAAACACCATATATTTT. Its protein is CASSFQGSTGNTIYF. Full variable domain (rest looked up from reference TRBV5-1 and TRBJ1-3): KAGVTQTPRYLIKTRGQQVTLSCSPISGHRSVSWYQQTPGQGLQFLFEYFSETQRNKGNFPGRFSGRQFSNSRSEMNVSTLELGDSALYLCASSFQGSTGNTIYFGEGSWLTVV.

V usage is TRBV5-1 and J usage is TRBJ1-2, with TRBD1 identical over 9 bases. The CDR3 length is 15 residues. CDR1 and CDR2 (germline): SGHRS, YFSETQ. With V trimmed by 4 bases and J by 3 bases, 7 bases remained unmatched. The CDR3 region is CASSTGDRDYYGYTF. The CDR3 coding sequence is TGCGCCAGCAGCACGGGGGACAGGGACTACTATGGCTACACCTTC.

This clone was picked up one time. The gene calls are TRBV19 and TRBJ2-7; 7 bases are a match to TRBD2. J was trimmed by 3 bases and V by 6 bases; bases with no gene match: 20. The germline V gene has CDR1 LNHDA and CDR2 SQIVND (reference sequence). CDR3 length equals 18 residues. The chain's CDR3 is CASSVTGGGLLNIYEQYF. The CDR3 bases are TGTGCCAGTAGCGTCACGGGGGGTGGATTACTTAATATCTACGAGCAGTACTTC.